These T cell receptor beta chains were read from a single sample in a study of blood T cell repertoires in COVID-19. The repertoire was sequenced with immunoSEQ multiplex PCR; TCRdb's copy has only in-frame clones and lacks some. The table records over 100,000 clones, roughly three quarters of them present only once. Material for sequencing was peripheral blood. The receptors shown here come from a woman of 80 years or more with acute or convalescent COVID-19. CDR3s include the opening cysteine and the closing phenylalanine or tryptophan. A D gene is named only where the DNA matches it firmly. Only part of the rows carry a size: once, few, many, or a class if the clone is expanded.

d_call j_call v_call clone_size cdr3_aa cdr3_nt
- TRBJ1-2 TRBV5-4 few CASSPGVDYGYTF TGTGCCAGCAGCCCCGGGGTGGACTATGGCTACACCTTC
TRBD1 TRBJ1-2 TRBV7-9 - CASSFRGTANNYGYTF TGTGCCAGCAGCTTCCGCGGGACAGCAAATAACTATGGCTACACCTTC
- TRBJ2-3 TRBV5-1 - CASSLRQDTQYF TGCGCCAGCAGCTTGAGACAGGATACGCAGTATTTT
- TRBJ2-7 TRBV6-2/TRBV6-3 - CASSPAGTIHYEQYF TGTGCCAGCAGCCCAGCCGGGACAATCCACTACGAGCAGTACTTC
TRBD2 TRBJ2-3 TRBV10-3 - CAISELAGDADTQYF TGTGCCATCAGTGAGTTAGCGGGCGACGCAGATACGCAGTATTTT
TRBD1 TRBJ1-2 TRBV2 - CASRADRAPNYGYTF TGTGCCAGCAGGGCGGACAGGGCTCCTAACTATGGCTACACCTTC
- TRBJ1-5 TRBV28 - CASSVAGSNQPQHF TGTGCCAGCAGTGTAGCAGGGAGCAATCAGCCCCAGCATTTT
- TRBJ1-4 TRBV6-5 - CASDGGANEKLFF TGTGCCAGTGACGGGGGGGCTAATGAAAAACTGTTTTTT
- TRBJ2-3 TRBV7-2 - CASSLYSPVDTQYF TGTGCCAGCAGCTTATATTCTCCCGTGGATACGCAGTATTTT
TRBD1 TRBJ1-4 TRBV28 - CASTTVGQPGEKLFF TGTGCCAGCACCACCGTGGGACAGCCTGGAGAAAAACTGTTTTTT
TRBD1 TRBJ2-1 TRBV6-6 - CASHRTGGVGDEQFF TGTGCCAGCCATAGGACAGGAGGTGTAGGCGATGAGCAGTTCTTC
- TRBJ2-2 TRBV11-2 - CASSRTSFDTGELFF TGTGCCAGCAGCCGAACTAGTTTCGACACCGGGGAGCTGTTTTTT
- TRBJ2-1 TRBV28 - CASSLFRQAGEQFF TGTGCCAGCAGTTTATTCCGACAAGCCGGTGAGCAGTTCTTC
- TRBJ1-2 TRBV6-2/TRBV6-3 - CASSYNSFSGYTF TGTGCCAGCAGTTATAACAGCTTTAGTGGCTACACCTTC
- TRBJ1-3 TRBV5-5 once CASSTGLTPGNTIYF TGTGCCAGCAGTACTGGACTGACTCCTGGAAACACCATATATTTT
TRBD2 TRBJ2-5 TRBV3-1/TRBV3-2 - CASSRLARETQYF TGTGCCAGCAGCCGACTAGCGCGAGAGACCCAGTACTTC
- TRBJ2-2 TRBV2 - CASSLIPSGGELFF TGTGCCAGCAGTCTGATCCCTTCCGGGGGGGAGCTGTTTTTT
TRBD2 TRBJ2-7 TRBV19 - CASSMGGPPSYEQYF TGTGCCAGTAGTATGGGAGGGCCTCCTTCCTACGAGCAGTACTTC
TRBD2 TRBJ2-1 TRBV19 - CASSTGLAGFNEQFF TGTGCCAGTAGTACGGGACTAGCGGGTTTCAATGAGCAGTTCTTC
- TRBJ2-7 TRBV4-3 - CASSQDPPGSGSYEQYF TGCGCCAGCAGCCAAGACCCTCCCGGTAGCGGAAGCTACGAGCAGTACTTC
- TRBJ2-3 TRBV2 once CASSERPGDTQYF TGTGCCAGCAGTGAAAGGCCCGGGGATACGCAGTATTTT
- TRBJ2-2 TRBV7-2 - CASSLVVVRELFF TGTGCCAGCAGCTTAGTTGTAGTCCGGGAGCTGTTTTTT
- TRBJ2-7 TRBV19 - CASSSRLELPYEQYF TGTGCCAGTAGTTCTCGGTTGGAGCTCCCCTACGAGCAGTACTTC
- TRBJ1-1 TRBV19 - CASAPTANTEAFF TGTGCCAGTGCACCAACAGCTAACACTGAAGCTTTCTTT
TRBD1 TRBJ1-1 TRBV6-2/TRBV6-3 - CASSRDRSRNTEAFF TGTGCCAGCAGTCGGGACAGATCTCGGAACACTGAAGCTTTCTTT
TRBD1 TRBJ2-5 TRBV7-2 - CASSYNPGGQETQYF TGTGCCAGCAGCTATAACCCAGGGGGCCAAGAGACCCAGTACTTC
TRBD1 TRBJ1-2 TRBV3-1/TRBV3-2 once CASSQEDRVYGYTF TGTGCCAGCAGCCAAGAGGACAGGGTCTATGGCTACACCTTC
TRBD1 TRBJ1-4 TRBV5-1 - CASRGGGTNEKLFF TGCGCCAGCAGAGGGGGCGGAACTAATGAAAAACTGTTTTTT
TRBD2 TRBJ2-5 TRBV5-5 - CASSLLTSGGETQYF TGTGCCAGCAGCTTGCTGACTAGCGGGGGGGAGACCCAGTACTTC
TRBD1 TRBJ1-1 TRBV2 once CASSDGTGGIAFF TGTGCCAGCAGTGACGGGACAGGGGGTATAGCTTTCTTT
- TRBJ1-2 TRBV7-2 - CASSLEGVANYGYTF TGTGCCAGCAGCTTAGAGGGGGTGGCTAACTATGGCTACACCTTC
TRBD1 TRBJ2-7 TRBV7-9 - CASSSWTGGEQYF TGTGCCAGCAGCTCTTGGACAGGGGGCGAGCAGTACTTC
- TRBJ1-2 TRBV7-9 - CASNPTETSNGYTF TGTGCCAGCAACCCCACCGAGACAAGCAACGGCTACACCTTC
TRBD2 TRBJ2-1 TRBV19 - CASSPLAGGIDEQFF TGTGCCAGTAGTCCCCTAGCGGGGGGTATCGATGAGCAGTTCTTC
TRBD1 TRBJ1-2 TRBV5-1 - CASRTGGPGGRGYTF TGCGCCAGCCGGACAGGGGGTCCCGGCGGGCGTGGCTACACCTTC
TRBD2 TRBJ2-2 TRBV7-3 - CASSLLSGLVPGELFF TGTGCCAGCAGCTTACTATCGGGACTAGTCCCCGGGGAGCTGTTTTTT
TRBD1 TRBJ1-3 TRBV4-1 - CASSQDLLGQGTGNTIYF TGCGCCAGCAGCCAAGATCTGTTGGGACAGGGCACTGGAAACACCATATATTTT
- TRBJ1-6 TRBV6-5 few CASSYRRPGKNSPLHF TGTGCCAGCAGTTACCGTCGGCCAGGGAAGAATTCACCCCTCCACTTT
TRBD2 TRBJ2-1 TRBV7-3 - CASSMGLVGYNEQFF TGTGCCAGCAGCATGGGACTAGTAGGCTACAATGAGCAGTTCTTC
TRBD2 TRBJ2-1 TRBV4-3 - CASSQGLATTKQFF TGCGCCAGCAGCCAAGGACTAGCCACAACTAAGCAGTTCTTC
- TRBJ1-1 TRBV6-5 - CASTRSGYTEAFF TGTGCCAGCACCAGAAGCGGATACACTGAAGCTTTCTTT
- TRBJ1-4 TRBV5-1 - CASRTGRIDEKLFF TGCGCCAGCAGGACGGGTCGTATTGATGAAAAACTGTTTTTT
TRBD2 TRBJ2-5 TRBV2 - CASSAGLAEETQYF TGTGCCAGCAGTGCGGGACTAGCGGAGGAGACCCAGTACTTC
TRBD1 TRBJ1-2 TRBV9 - CASSVAGAGGEGYTF TGTGCCAGCAGCGTAGCTGGTGCAGGGGGCGAGGGCTACACCTTC
TRBD1 TRBJ1-2 TRBV5-1 - CASSIGQGDMSYTF TGCGCCAGCAGCATAGGACAGGGGGACATGAGCTACACCTTC
- TRBJ1-5 TRBV18 - CASSPRTDSNQPQHF TGTGCCAGCTCACCCAGGACAGATAGCAATCAGCCCCAGCATTTT
TRBD1 TRBJ2-7 TRBV11-3 - CASSSNGQVDYEQYF TGTGCCAGCAGCTCGAACGGACAGGTGGACTACGAGCAGTACTTC
TRBD2 TRBJ2-1 TRBV6-6 - CASSLGVRENHKQFF TGTGCCAGCAGCCTCGGGGTGCGGGAGAATCATAAGCAGTTCTTC
- TRBJ1-5 TRBV7-2 - CASSSGLLWGNQPQHF TGTGCCAGCAGCTCGGGACTCTTATGGGGCAATCAGCCCCAGCATTTT